These 19 T cell receptor beta chains came from one sample sequenced in a study of OX40 agonist ivuxolimab in advanced cancers. Repertoires were generated with immunoSEQ multiplex PCR, while TCRdb's copy carries only in-frame clones and drops some. The sample includes under 200,000 clones, under 95% of them seen just once. The sample was CD4+ or CD8+ T cells sorted from blood, taken in a trial of the OX40 agonist ivuxolimab. Receptors were obtained from an adult with an advanced solid tumor such as melanoma, head and neck, liver or kidney cancer.

This rearrangement joins TRBV6-5 to TRBJ1-1; no clear D gene. Germline assignment: CDR1 MNHEY and CDR2 SVGAGI. Deletions cut 9 bases from V and 0 bases from J, with 17 bases between. The CDR3 has 15 amino acids. The CDR3 sequence is CASLARGPMNTEAFF. The CDR3 DNA reads TGTGCCAGTCTCGCCCGTGGACCCATGAACACTGAAGCTTTCTTT.

V and J are TRBV19 and TRBJ1-1; no reliable D call. Germline lookup yields CDR1 LNHDA and CDR2 SQIVND (reference sequence). The V and J ends lost 3 bases and 0 bases respectively, with 8 bases between them. This CDR3 is built from 14 residues. The chain's CDR3 is CASSIGGMNTEAFF. CDR3 nucleotide sequence: TGTGCCAGTAGTATTGGAGGGATGAACACTGAAGCTTTCTTT.

This clone was recorded once. Written as DNA, the CDR3 is TGTGCCAGCAGCTTAGGACCCCAGAGGGATGGCACTGAAGCTTTCTTT. It codes for CASSLGPQRDGTEAFF. The chain carries TRBV7-2 and TRBJ1-1; unclear D gene. Between the trimmed V and J ends, which lost 1 base and 4 bases, there was a span of 16 bases. The CDR3 is 16 amino acids. Looked up from germline, CDR1 is SGHTA and CDR2 is FQGNSA.

V is TRBV19 and J is TRBJ1-5; D is possibly TRBD1 (6 bases). V lost 3 bases to trimming and J lost 1 base, with 7 bases between them. This CDR3 has 14 residues. Germline-derived CDR1 and CDR2 are LNHDA and SQIVND (reference sequence). CDR3 in amino acids: CASSMDSSNQPQHF. Here the CDR3 DNA reads TGTGCCAGTAGTATGGACAGCAGCAATCAGCCCCAGCATTTT.

This clone was found a few times. The rearrangement uses TRBV7-8 and TRBJ1-3; D is ambiguous. V was cut by 4 bases and J by 7 bases, with 8 bases left in between. The CDR3 is made up of 12 amino acids. Per the germline V gene, CDR1 is SGHVS and CDR2 is FQNEAQ. The CDR3 bases are TGTGCCAGCAGCTCGGCCTCTAACACCATATATTTT. This encodes CASSSASNTIYF.

The DNA for the CDR3 is TGTGCCAGCAGTGCGCAGGGTAATGAGCAGTTCTTC. Translating it yields CASSAQGNEQFF. The V gene is TRBV2, the J gene TRBJ2-1; D is possibly TRBD1 (5 bases). Trimming left V 4 bases short and J 7 bases short, with 8 bases between. CDR3 size: 12 residues. Germline V gene data show CDR1 as SNHLY and CDR2 as FYNNEI.

The V gene is TRBV7-9, the J gene TRBJ2-2; D may be TRBD1 or TRBD2 (5 bases each). V lost 4 bases and J lost 1, with 13 bases in between. Germline V gene lookup returns CDR1 SEHNR and CDR2 FQNEAQ (reference sequence). This CDR3 contains 16 residues. The DNA of the CDR3 is TGTGCCAGCAGCTATCTGGGACCGGTGAACACCGGGGAGCTGTTTTTT. Its protein product is CASSYLGPVNTGELFF.

The chain combines TRBV7-6 with TRBJ2-5; unclear D gene. The CDR3 consists of 13 residues. Trimming pared 2 bases from V and 2 bases from J, leaving 6 bases between. CDR1 is SGHVS, CDR2 FNYEAQ, per germline. This chain's CDR3 is CASSLSIQETQYF. The CDR3 DNA follows: TGTGCCAGCAGCTTATCCATACAAGAGACCCAGTACTTC.

The DNA of the CDR3 is TGCAGCGTAAAATGGGGGGGCTGGGGAAACACCATATATTTT. Translated: CSVKWGGWGNTIYF. The rearrangement joins TRBV29-1 to TRBJ1-3, with D maybe TRBD1 (6 bases). V was pared by 6 bases and J by 4 bases, with 16 bases between. The CDR3 is 14 amino acids. In germline, CDR1 is SQVTM, CDR2 ANQGSEA.

This chain connects TRBV6-5 to TRBJ1-1, with D maybe TRBD1 (6 bases). The CDR3 is made up of 15 amino acids. Germline V lookup: CDR1 MNHEY, CDR2 SVGAGI. Trimming cost V 0 bases and J 4 bases, with 12 bases left between them. DNA of the CDR3: TGTGCCAGCAGTTACTCGATGGGGGCGGCCACTGAAGCTTTCTTT. Translating it yields CASSYSMGAATEAFF.

The chain employs TRBV28 and TRBJ1-2; D remains ambiguous. Looked up from germline, CDR1 is MDHEN and CDR2 is SYDVKM. CDR3 size: 12 residues. V was cut by 5 bases and J by 4 bases, with 8 bases left in between. CDR3: CASSPTGYGYTF. The CDR3 bases are TGTGCCAGCAGTCCCACCGGCTATGGCTACACCTTC.

The chain joins TRBV18 to TRBJ2-7; TRBD2 agrees at 7 bases. J was trimmed by 5 bases and V by 2 bases; bases with no gene match: 12. Germline CDR1 KGHSH, CDR2 LQKENI. This CDR3 has 16 residues. The CDR3 nucleotides are TGTGCCAGCTCACCAATGACGGAGCGACTAGCTCACGAGCAGTACTTC. This codes for CASSPMTERLAHEQYF.

The rearrangement joins TRBV2 to TRBJ2-1, with unresolved D. The V and J ends lost 5 bases and 7 bases respectively, with 24 bases between them. Germline V gene data show CDR1 as SNHLY and CDR2 as FYNNEI. CDR3 length: 17 residues. The CDR3 protein is CASSTHPFDPFSNEQFF. CDR3 bases: TGTGCCAGCAGTACCCACCCTTTCGACCCGTTCTCGAATGAGCAGTTCTTC. The whole variable domain, remainder taken from reference TRBV2 and TRBJ2-1, is EPEVTQTPSHQVTQMGQEVILRCVPISNHLYFYWYRQILGQKVEFLVSFYNNEISEKSEIFDDQFSVERPDGSNFTLKIRSTKLEDSAMYFCASSTHPFDPFSNEQFFGPGTRLTVL.

V gene TRBV6-5 combines with J gene TRBJ1-4; TRBD1 aligns across 8 bases. Germline-derived CDR1 and CDR2 are MNHEY and SVGAGI. The CDR3 has 15 residues. With 7 bases clipped from V and 7 bases from J, the junction kept 11 bases outside the gene matches. CDR3 in DNA: TGTGCCAGCACGTTACCTGGGACAGGAACTGAAAAACTGTTTTTT. Translating it yields CASTLPGTGTEKLFF.

The rearrangement uses TRBV7-2 and TRBJ2-5; 12 bases agree with TRBD2. There are 17 residues in the CDR3. V shed 3 bases and J 0 bases; nucleotides not matched to a gene: 5. Germline assignment: CDR1 SGHTA and CDR2 FQGNSA. CDR3: CASSLGLAGGYQETQYF. The DNA of the CDR3 is TGTGCCAGCAGCTTGGGCCTAGCGGGGGGGTACCAAGAGACCCAGTACTTC.

The V and J genes are TRBV5-8 and TRBJ2-2; TRBD1 matches 8 bases. Germline CDR1 SGHTS, CDR2 YDEGEE. V was clipped by 4 bases and J by 6 bases; unmatched bases: 8. The CDR3 covers 15 residues. The CDR3 coding sequence is TGTGCCAGCAGCACCGGACAGGGATGGGCCGGGGAGCTGTTTTTT. This sequence encodes CASSTGQGWAGELFF.

The chain couples TRBV5-1 to TRBJ2-2; a weak D match, TRBD2 (6 bases). Trimming cost V 5 bases and J 0 bases, with 11 bases left between them. The germline CDR1 and CDR2 sequences are SGHRS and YFSETQ. The CDR3 is 15 residues long. Written as DNA, the CDR3 is TGCGCCAGCAGATTACTAGCTTCGAACACCGGGGAGCTGTTTTTT. Translated: CASRLLASNTGELFF.

The rearrangement links TRBV6-5 to TRBJ2-7, with 10 bases identical to TRBD1. Germline CDR1 is MNHEY and CDR2 is SVGAGI. The CDR3 covers 15 residues. J was trimmed by 4 bases and V by 0 bases; bases with no gene match: 3. Here the CDR3 reads CASSYSTGGAYEQYF. The CDR3 nucleotides are TGTGCCAGCAGTTACTCGACAGGGGGCGCTTACGAGCAGTACTTC.

The chain combines TRBV7-2 with TRBJ2-7; perhaps TRBD2 as D (6 bases). V lost 1 base and J 0 bases, leaving 13 bases between the germline ends. The CDR3 runs to 16 residues. Germline values: CDR1 SGHTA, CDR2 FQGNSA. CDR3 sequence reads: CASSLGGLASSYEQYF. CDR3 sequence (DNA): TGTGCCAGCAGCTTAGGGGGACTCGCGAGCTCCTACGAGCAGTACTTC.